One sample yielded the 9 T cell receptor beta chains listed below, sequenced in a study of blood T cells in healthy people across ages. The authors ran a second PCR of about 7 to 12 cycles using a sample-barcoded 5' primer and a J-beta primer mix. TCRdb analysed the 5' RACE reads with MiXCR anew, one entry per CDR3 protein. The table includes over a million distinct CDR3 sequences, 20% to 25% detected once. In addition, the sample was reused for a study of T cells of mothers and their children.

Sequencing used blood. Every receptor here comes from a girl aged 2-10 years in good health.

This clonotype was found a few times. This chain connects TRBV6-5 to TRBJ2-5; tentatively, D is TRBD1 (5 bases). The J call is in doubt because the DNA end fits TRBJ2-7 better. Germline V gene lookup returns CDR1 MNHEY and CDR2 SVGAGI. The CDR3 spans 18 residues. The CDR3: CASSYNPMSRGIIYEQYF. The DNA of the CDR3 is TGTGCCAGCAGTTACAACCCTATGAGTAGGGGTATCATCTACGAGCAGTACTTC.

This clonotype was detected only a few times. The gene calls are TRBV5-1 and TRBJ2-3; 7 bases are shared with TRBD1. CDR3 length: 14 amino acids. Trimming took 7 bases from V and 1 from J; bases not matched to a gene: 6. Germline values: CDR1 SGHRS, CDR2 YFSETQ. The CDR3 sequence is CASLTGTGTDTQYF. As DNA, the CDR3 is TGCGCCAGCCTAACCGGGACAGGCACAGATACGCAGTATTTT.

V is TRBV6-1 and J is TRBJ1-2; D ambiguous. Trimming took off 6 bases at V and 8 bases at J, with 7 bases between the two ends. CDR1 is MNHNS and CDR2 is SASEGT in the germline V gene. The CDR3 is 10 amino acids. The CDR3 DNA reads as TGTGCCAGCAGGGACCAGGGCTACACCTTC. Translated: CASRDQGYTF.

The chain recombines TRBV4-3 with TRBJ2-5; 7 bases are a match to TRBD2. The CDR3 contains 15 residues. Germline trimming cut 0 bases from V and 11 bases from J; bases unmatched to any gene: 12. Germline CDR1 is LGHNA and CDR2 is YSLEER. CDR3: CASSQDRGDGFRQYF. CDR3 nucleotides: TGCGCCAGCAGCCAAGATCGGGGGGACGGCTTTAGGCAGTACTTC.

The chain links TRBV12-3 or TRBV12-4 to TRBJ2-4; a possible D gene is TRBD1 (5 bases). The CDR3 has 14 residues. Trimming removed 5 bases from V and 0 bases from J, with 8 bases in between. The CDR3 loop is CASSTTVAKNIQYF. The DNA of the CDR3 is TGTGCCAGCAGTACGACAGTAGCCAAAAACATTCAGTACTTC.

The V gene is TRBV15, the J gene TRBJ2-3; D might be TRBD2 (5 bases). CDR1 and CDR2 from the germline V gene are LNHNV and YYDKDF (reference sequence). The CDR3 is 15 residues long. V gave up 1 base and J gave up 2 bases, with 10 bases separating them. The CDR3 loop reads CATSRGRADTDTQYF. The CDR3 coding sequence is TGTGCCACCAGCAGAGGCCGAGCGGACACAGATACGCAGTATTTT.

Turning to this clonotype: One junction end does not reproduce the germline sequence, and a read error may be involved. The chain uses TRBV5-1 and TRBJ2-1, with 8 bases aligning to TRBD2. This CDR3 region has 11 residues. The germline gives CDR1 SGHRS, CDR2 YFSETQ. The CDR3 coding sequence is TGCGCCAGCAGCTTGGGTCGGGAGGGTGTCTTC. Protein sequence: CASSLGREGVF.

V gene TRBV29-1 combines with J gene TRBJ2-7; 8 bases line up with TRBD1. CDR1 and CDR2 (germline): SQVTM, ANQGSEA. The CDR3 has 12 residues. J lost 3 bases, V lost 6 bases, and 4 bases had no gene match. The CDR3, as DNA: TGCAGCGTGACCGGACAGGGCTACGAGCAGTACTTC. It encodes CSVTGQGYEQYF.

The chain is built from TRBV4-1 and TRBJ2-1; D is possibly TRBD2 (6 bases). The CDR3 loop spans 13 amino acids. Trimming removed 1 base at V and 9 bases at J, with 10 bases between. The germline V gene encodes CDR1 MGHRA and CDR2 YSYEKL. DNA for the CDR3: TGCGCCAGCAGCCAAGGACGGGAGACTGAGCAGTTCTTC. Translation: CASSQGRETEQFF.